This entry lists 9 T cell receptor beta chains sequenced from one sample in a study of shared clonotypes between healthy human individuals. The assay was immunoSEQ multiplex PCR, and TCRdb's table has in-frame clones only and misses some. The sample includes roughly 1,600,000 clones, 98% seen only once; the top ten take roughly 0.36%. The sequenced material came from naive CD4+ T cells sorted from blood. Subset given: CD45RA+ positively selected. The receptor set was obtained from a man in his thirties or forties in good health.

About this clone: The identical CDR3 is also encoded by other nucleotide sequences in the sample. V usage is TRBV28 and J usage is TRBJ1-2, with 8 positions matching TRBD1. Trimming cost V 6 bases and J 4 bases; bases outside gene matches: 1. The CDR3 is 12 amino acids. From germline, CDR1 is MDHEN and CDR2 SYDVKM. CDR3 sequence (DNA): TGTGCCAGCAGGGGACAGGTCTATGGCTACACCTTC. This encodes CASRGQVYGYTF.

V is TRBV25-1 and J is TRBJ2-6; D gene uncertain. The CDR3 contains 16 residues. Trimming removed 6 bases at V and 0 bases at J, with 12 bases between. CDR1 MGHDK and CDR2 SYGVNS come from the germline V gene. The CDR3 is CASRAPDHSGANVLTF. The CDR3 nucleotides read TGTGCCAGCAGGGCGCCGGACCACTCTGGGGCCAACGTCCTGACTTTC.

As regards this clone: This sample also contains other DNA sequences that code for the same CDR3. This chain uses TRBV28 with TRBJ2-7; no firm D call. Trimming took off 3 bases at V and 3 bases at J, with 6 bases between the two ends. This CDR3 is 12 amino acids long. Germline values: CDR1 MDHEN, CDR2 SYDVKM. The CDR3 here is CASSFSGYEQYF. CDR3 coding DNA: TGTGCCAGCAGTTTTTCCGGCTACGAGCAGTACTTC.

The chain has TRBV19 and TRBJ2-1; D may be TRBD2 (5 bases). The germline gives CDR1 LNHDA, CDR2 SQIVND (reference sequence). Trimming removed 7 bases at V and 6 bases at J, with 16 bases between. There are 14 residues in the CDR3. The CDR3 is CASNIVAGFNEQFF. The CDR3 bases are TGTGCCAGTAATATTGTGGCGGGTTTCAATGAGCAGTTCTTC.

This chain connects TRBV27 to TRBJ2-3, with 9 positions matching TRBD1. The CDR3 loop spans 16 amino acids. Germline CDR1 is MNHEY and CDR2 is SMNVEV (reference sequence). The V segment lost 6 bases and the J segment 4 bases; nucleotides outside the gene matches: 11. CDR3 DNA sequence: TGTGCCAGCAGGCACCGGGACAGGGCCACGGCAGATACGCAGTATTTT. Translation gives CASRHRDRATADTQYF.

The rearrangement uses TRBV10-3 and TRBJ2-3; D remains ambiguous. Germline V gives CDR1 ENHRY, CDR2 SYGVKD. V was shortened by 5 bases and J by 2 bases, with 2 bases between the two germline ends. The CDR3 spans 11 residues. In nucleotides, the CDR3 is TGTGCCATCAGTACCACAGATACGCAGTATTTT. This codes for CAISTTDTQYF.

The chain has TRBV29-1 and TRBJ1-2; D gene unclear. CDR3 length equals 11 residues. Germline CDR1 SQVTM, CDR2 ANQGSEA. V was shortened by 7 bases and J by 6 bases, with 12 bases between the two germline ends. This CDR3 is CSASSSDGYTF. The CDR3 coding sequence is TGCAGCGCTTCCAGTTCCGATGGCTACACCTTC.

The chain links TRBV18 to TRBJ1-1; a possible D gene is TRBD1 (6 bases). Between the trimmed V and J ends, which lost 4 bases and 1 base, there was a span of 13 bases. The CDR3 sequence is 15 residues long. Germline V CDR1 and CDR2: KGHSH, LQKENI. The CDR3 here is CASSQGGQKNTEAFF. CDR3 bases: TGTGCCAGCTCACAAGGGGGGCAGAAGAACACTGAAGCTTTCTTT. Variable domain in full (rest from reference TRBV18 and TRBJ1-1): NAGVMQNPRHLVRRRGQEARLRCSPMKGHSHVYWYRQLPEEGLKFMVYLQKENIIDESGMPKERFSAEFPKEGPSILRIQQVVRGDSAAYFCASSQGGQKNTEAFFGQGTRLTVV.

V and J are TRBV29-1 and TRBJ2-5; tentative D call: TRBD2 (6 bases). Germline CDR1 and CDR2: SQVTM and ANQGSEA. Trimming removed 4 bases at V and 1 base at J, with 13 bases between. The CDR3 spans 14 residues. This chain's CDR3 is CSVVRGGLQETQYF. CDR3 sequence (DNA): TGCAGCGTTGTACGGGGAGGTCTCCAAGAGACCCAGTACTTC.